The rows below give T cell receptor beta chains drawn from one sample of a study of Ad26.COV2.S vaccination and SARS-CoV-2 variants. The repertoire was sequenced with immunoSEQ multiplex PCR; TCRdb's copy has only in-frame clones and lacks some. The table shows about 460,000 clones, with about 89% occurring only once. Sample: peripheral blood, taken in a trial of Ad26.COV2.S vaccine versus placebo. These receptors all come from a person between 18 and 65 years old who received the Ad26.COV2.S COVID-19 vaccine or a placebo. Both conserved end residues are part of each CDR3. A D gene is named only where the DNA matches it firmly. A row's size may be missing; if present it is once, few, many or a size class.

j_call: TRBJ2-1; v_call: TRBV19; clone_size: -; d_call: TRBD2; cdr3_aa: CASRDLSGRAPSSYNEQFF; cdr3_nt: TGTGCCAGCCGAGACCTTAGCGGGAGGGCCCCAAGCTCCTACAATGAGCAGTTCTTC
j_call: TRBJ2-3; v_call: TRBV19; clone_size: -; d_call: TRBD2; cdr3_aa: CASSIIRGGRLITQYF; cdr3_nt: TGTGCCAGTAGTATAATCCGGGGGGGCCGGTTGATTACGCAGTATTTT
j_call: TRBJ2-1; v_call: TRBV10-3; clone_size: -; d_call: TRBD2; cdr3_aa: CAISSGSPPPNEQFF; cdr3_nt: TGTGCCATTTCTAGCGGGAGCCCTCCGCCCAATGAGCAGTTCTTC
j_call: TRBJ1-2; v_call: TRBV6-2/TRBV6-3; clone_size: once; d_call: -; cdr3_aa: CASSRSLGGADGYTF; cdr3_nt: TGTGCCAGCAGCCGATCCCTTGGGGGCGCGGATGGCTACACCTTC
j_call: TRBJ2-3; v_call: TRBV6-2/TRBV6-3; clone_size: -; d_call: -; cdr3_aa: CASSGRGVDTQYF; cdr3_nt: TGTGCCAGCAGCGGCAGGGGGGTAGATACGCAGTATTTT
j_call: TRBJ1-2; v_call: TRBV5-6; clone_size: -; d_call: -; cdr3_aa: CASRERGGYGYTF; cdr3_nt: TGTGCCAGCAGGGAAAGGGGAGGCTATGGCTACACCTTC
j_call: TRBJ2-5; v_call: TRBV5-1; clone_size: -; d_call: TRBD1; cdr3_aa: CASSPTGGNEETQYF; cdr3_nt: TGCGCCAGCAGCCCTACAGGGGGCAACGAGGAGACCCAGTACTTC
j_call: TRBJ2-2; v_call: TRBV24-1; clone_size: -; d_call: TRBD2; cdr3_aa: CATSGERGLAGGPNTGELFF; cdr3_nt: TGTGCCACCAGTGGTGAAAGAGGACTAGCGGGAGGGCCGAACACCGGGGAGCTGTTTTTT
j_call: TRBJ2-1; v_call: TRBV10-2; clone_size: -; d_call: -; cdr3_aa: CASISSAKNSYNEQFF; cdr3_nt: TGCGCCAGCATTTCTAGCGCGAAAAACTCCTACAATGAGCAGTTCTTC
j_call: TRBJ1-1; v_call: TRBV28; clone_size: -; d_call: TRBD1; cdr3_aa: CASSSIGQGRKTEAFF; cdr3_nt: TGTGCCAGCAGTTCGATTGGACAGGGGAGGAAGACTGAAGCTTTCTTT
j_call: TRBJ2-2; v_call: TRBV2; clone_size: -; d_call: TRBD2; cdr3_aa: CASRGLAGNTGELFF; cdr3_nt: TGTGCCAGCAGGGGACTAGCGGGCAACACCGGGGAGCTGTTTTTT
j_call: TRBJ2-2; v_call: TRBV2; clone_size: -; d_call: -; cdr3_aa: CASRNRAAGELFF; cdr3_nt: TGTGCCAGCAGGAACAGGGCCGCCGGGGAGCTGTTTTTT
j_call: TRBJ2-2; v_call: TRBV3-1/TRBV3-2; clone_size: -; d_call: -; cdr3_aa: CASSIGTTNTGELFF; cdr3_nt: TGTGCCAGCAGCATCGGGACAACGAACACCGGGGAGCTGTTTTTT
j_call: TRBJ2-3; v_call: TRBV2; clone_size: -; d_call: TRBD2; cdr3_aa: CASSDGLAGPDTQYF; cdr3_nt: TGTGCCAGCAGTGACGGACTAGCGGGACCAGATACGCAGTATTTT
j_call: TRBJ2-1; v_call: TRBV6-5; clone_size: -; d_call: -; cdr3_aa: CASIGGASYNEQFF; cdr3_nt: TGTGCCAGCATTGGCGGCGCCTCCTACAATGAGCAGTTCTTC
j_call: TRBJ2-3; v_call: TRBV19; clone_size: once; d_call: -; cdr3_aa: CASTRQGTDTQYF; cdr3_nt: TGTGCCAGTACCCGACAGGGCACAGATACGCAGTATTTT
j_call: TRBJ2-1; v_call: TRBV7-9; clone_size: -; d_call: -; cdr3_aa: CASSLILTDEQFF; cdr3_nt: TGTGCCAGCAGCTTAATATTAACGGATGAGCAGTTCTTC
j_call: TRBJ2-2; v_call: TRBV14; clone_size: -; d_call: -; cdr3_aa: CASSQGPADTGELFF; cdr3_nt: TGTGCCAGCAGCCAAGGACCCGCTGACACCGGGGAGCTGTTTTTT
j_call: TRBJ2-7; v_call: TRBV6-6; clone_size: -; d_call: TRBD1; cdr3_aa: CASSTGTGTYEQYF; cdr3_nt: TGTGCCAGCAGTACGGGGACAGGAACCTACGAGCAGTACTTC
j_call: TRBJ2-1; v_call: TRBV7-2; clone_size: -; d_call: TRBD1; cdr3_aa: CASSLVWTGAYNEQFF; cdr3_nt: TGTGCCAGCAGCTTAGTCTGGACAGGGGCGTACAATGAGCAGTTCTTC
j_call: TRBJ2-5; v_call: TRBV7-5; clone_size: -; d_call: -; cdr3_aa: CARSLSAGVRETQYF; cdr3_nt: TGTGCCAGAAGCTTAAGCGCAGGGGTTCGGGAGACCCAGTACTTC
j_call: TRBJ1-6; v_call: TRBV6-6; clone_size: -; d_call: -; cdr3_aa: CASSYLGGSPLHF; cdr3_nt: TGTGCCAGCAGTTATCTCGGGGGCTCACCCCTCCACTTT
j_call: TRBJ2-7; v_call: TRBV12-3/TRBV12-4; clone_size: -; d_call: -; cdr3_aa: CASSFAAYEQYF; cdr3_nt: TGTGCCAGCAGTTTCGCGGCCTACGAGCAGTACTTC
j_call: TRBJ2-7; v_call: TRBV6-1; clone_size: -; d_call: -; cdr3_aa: CASKSGTYLFYEQYF; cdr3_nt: TGTGCCAGCAAATCCGGGACATATCTCTTCTACGAGCAGTACTTC
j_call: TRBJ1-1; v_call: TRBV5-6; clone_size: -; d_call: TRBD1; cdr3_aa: CASRGQYTEAFF; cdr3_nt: TGTGCCAGCAGGGGACAGTACACTGAAGCTTTCTTT
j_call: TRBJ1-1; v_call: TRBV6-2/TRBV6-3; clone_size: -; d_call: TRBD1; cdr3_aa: CASSYSPDRGRNTEAFF; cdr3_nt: TGTGCCAGCAGTTACTCGCCGGACAGGGGGCGGAACACTGAAGCTTTCTTT
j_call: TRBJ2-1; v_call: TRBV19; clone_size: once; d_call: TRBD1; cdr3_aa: CASRDRGPNEQFF; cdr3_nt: TGTGCCAGTCGGGACAGGGGTCCCAATGAGCAGTTCTTC
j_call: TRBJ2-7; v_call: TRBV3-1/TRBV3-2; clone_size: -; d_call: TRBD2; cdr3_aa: CASSLPPGLEGYEQYF; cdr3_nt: TGTGCCAGCAGCCTCCCCCCGGGACTAGAGGGGTACGAGCAGTACTTC
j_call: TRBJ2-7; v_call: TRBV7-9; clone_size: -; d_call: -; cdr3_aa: CASGLLSSYEQYF; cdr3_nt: TGTGCCAGTGGATTGCTAAGCTCCTACGAGCAGTACTTC
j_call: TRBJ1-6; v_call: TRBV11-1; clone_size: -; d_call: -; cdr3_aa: CASSVGWPANSPLHF; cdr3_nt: TGTGCCAGCAGTGTAGGTTGGCCTGCCAATTCACCCCTCCACTTT
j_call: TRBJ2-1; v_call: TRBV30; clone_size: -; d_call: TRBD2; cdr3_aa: CAWGGTSNEQFF; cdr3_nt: TGTGCCTGGGGGGGGACTAGCAATGAGCAGTTCTTC
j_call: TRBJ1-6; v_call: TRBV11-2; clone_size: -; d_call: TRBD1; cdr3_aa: CASSTRQGTYSPLHF; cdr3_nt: TGTGCCAGCAGCACCCGACAGGGTACTTATTCACCCCTCCACTTT
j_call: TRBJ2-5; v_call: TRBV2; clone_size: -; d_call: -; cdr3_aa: CASDTSPYQETQYF; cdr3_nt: TGTGCCAGCGACACGTCTCCGTACCAAGAGACCCAGTACTTC
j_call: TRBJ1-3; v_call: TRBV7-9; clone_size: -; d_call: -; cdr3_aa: CASSHYTSSGNTIYF; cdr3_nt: TGTGCCAGCAGCCACTACACCAGCTCTGGAAACACCATATATTTT
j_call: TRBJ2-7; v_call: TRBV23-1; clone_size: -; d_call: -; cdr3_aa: CASSHPPEDSYEQYF; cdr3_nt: TGCGCCAGCAGTCACCCCCCCGAGGACAGCTACGAGCAGTACTTC
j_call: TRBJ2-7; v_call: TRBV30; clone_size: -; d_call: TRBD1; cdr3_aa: CAWSRKQGVFYEQYF; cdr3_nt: TGTGCCTGGAGTCGGAAACAGGGGGTCTTCTACGAGCAGTACTTC
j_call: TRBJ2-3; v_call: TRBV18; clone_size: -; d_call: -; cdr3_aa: CASSPVPDTSTDTQYF; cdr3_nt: TGTGCCAGCTCACCGGTGCCGGATACTAGCACAGATACGCAGTATTTT
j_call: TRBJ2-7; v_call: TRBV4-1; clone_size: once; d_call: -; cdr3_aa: CASSPYFGTISSYEQYF; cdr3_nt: TGCGCCAGCAGCCCGTACTTCGGGACGATTAGCTCCTACGAGCAGTACTTC
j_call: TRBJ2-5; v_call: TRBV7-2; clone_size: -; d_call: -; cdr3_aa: CASSLVFQETQYF; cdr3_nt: TGTGCCAGCAGCTTAGTGTTCCAAGAGACCCAGTACTTC
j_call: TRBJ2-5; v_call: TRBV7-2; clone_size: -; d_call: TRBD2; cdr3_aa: CASSLAGGLGTETQYF; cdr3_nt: TGTGCCAGCAGCTTAGCAGGCGGACTAGGTACGGAGACCCAGTACTTC
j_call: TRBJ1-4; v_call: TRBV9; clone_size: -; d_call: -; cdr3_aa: CASSVGHEGGYEKLFF; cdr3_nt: TGTGCCAGCAGCGTAGGTCATGAGGGAGGGTATGAAAAACTGTTTTTT
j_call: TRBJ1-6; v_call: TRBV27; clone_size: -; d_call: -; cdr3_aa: CASSLDILGVGSPLHF; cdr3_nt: TGTGCCAGCAGTTTAGATATTCTAGGGGTTGGATCACCCCTCCACTTT
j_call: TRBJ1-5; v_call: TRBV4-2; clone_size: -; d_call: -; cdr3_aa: CASSQDGGIRNQPQHF; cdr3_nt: TGTGCCAGCAGCCAAGATGGTGGTATTCGCAATCAGCCCCAGCATTTT
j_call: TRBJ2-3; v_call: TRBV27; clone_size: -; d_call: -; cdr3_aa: CASSSTRITDTQYF; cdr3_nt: TGTGCCAGCAGTTCCACCCGGATTACAGATACGCAGTATTTT
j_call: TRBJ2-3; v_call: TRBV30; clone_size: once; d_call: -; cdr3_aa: CAWSWGGTDTQYF; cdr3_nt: TGTGCCTGGAGTTGGGGGGGCACAGATACGCAGTATTTT
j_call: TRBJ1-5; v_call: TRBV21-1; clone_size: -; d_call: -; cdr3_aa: CASSRRGFFNQPQHF; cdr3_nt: TGTGCCAGCAGCAGGCGGGGGTTTTTCAATCAGCCCCAGCATTTT
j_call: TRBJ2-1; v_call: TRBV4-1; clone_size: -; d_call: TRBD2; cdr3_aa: CASSQLRGGPNEQFF; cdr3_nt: TGCGCCAGCAGCCAACTCCGCGGGGGGCCCAATGAGCAGTTCTTC
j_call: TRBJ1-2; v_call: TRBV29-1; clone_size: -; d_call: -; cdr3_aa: CSVSLSLNYGYTF; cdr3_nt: TGCAGCGTATCGTTAAGCCTCAACTATGGCTACACCTTC
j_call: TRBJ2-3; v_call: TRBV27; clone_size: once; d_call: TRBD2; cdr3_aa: CASGTSGTSTDTQYF; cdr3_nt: TGTGCCAGTGGGACTAGCGGGACTAGCACAGATACGCAGTATTTT
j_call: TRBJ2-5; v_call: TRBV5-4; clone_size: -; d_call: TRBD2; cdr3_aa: CASSWSGVQETQYF; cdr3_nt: TGTGCCAGCAGCTGGAGCGGGGTTCAAGAGACCCAGTACTTC
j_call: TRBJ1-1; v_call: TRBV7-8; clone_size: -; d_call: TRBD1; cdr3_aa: CASSFRQGGNTEAFF; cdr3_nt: TGTGCCAGCAGCTTTAGGCAGGGGGGGAACACTGAAGCTTTCTTT
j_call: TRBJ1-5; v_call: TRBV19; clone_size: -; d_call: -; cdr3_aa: CASSIDYRSNQPQHF; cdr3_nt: TGTGCCAGTAGTATAGACTACAGGAGCAATCAGCCCCAGCATTTT
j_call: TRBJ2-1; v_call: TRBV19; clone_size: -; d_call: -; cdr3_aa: CASSASYNEQFF; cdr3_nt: TGTGCCAGTAGCGCCTCCTACAATGAGCAGTTCTTC
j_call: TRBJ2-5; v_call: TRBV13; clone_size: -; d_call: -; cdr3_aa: CASSLVGLQETQYF; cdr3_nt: TGTGCCAGCAGCTTAGTGGGGCTACAAGAGACCCAGTACTTC
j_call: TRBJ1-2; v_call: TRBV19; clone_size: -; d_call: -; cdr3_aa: CAPPNYGYTF; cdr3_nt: TGTGCCCCACCCAACTATGGCTACACCTTC
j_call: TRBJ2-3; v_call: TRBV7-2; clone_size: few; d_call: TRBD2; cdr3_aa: CASSLAQSGGGTTDTQYF; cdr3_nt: TGTGCCAGCAGCTTAGCGCAATCTGGCGGGGGGACCACAGATACGCAGTATTTT
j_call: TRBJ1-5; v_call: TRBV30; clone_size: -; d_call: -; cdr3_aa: CAWSVQTEGVGQHF; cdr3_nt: TGTGCCTGGAGTGTACAAACGGAGGGGGTGGGCCAGCATTTT
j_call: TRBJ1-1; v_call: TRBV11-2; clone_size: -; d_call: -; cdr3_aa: CASSGQGSGEAFF; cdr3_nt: TGTGCCAGCAGCGGTCAGGGGTCCGGTGAAGCTTTCTTT
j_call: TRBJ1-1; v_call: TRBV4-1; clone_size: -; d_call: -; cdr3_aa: CASSQASRRAFF; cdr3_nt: TGCGCCAGCAGCCAAGCAAGTCGGCGGGCTTTCTTT
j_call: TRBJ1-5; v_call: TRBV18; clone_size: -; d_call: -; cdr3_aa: CASSPGVASGGVRNQPQHF; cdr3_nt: TGTGCCAGCTCACCGGGAGTGGCGTCGGGGGGCGTACGCAATCAGCCCCAGCATTTT